The rows below give T cell receptor beta chains drawn from one sample of a study of T cells in localized non-small cell lung cancer. This table comes from immunoSEQ multiplex PCR, and its TCRdb copy is limited to in-frame clones, with some not included. The table has around 24,000 clones, around 86% seen once. Source: peripheral blood, taken before any cancer treatment. These receptors were obtained from a man aged 35 to 69 with stage I squamous cell lung carcinoma. Each CDR3 is given with its conserved first and last residue. The D gene is left open where the match is weak. For some rows the clone size is stated as once, few or many, or as a class when expanded; others skip it.

size: NA; V: TRBV5-1; J: TRBJ1-5; length: 15; D: TRBD1; DNA: TGCGCCAGCAGCCCCACGACAGGGGTAAATCAGCCCCAGCATTTT; CDR3: CASSPTTGVNQPQHF
size: NA; V: TRBV10-3; J: TRBJ1-5; length: 12; D: TRBD1; DNA: TGTGCCACCGGACAGGACAATCAGCCCCAGCATTTT; CDR3: CATGQDNQPQHF
size: once; V: TRBV6-5; J: TRBJ2-2; length: 13; D: NA; DNA: TGTGCCAGCCGGATGGCAGGGGACGGGGAGCTGTTTTTT; CDR3: CASRMAGDGELFF
size: few; V: TRBV6-1; J: TRBJ2-7; length: 13; D: NA; DNA: TGTGCCAGCAGGAGAGATCCAACCTACGAGCAGTACTTC; CDR3: CASRRDPTYEQYF
size: NA; V: TRBV21-1; J: TRBJ2-3; length: 13; D: NA; DNA: TGTGCCAGCAGCAAAGAACGCACAGATACGCAGTATTTT; CDR3: CASSKERTDTQYF
size: NA; V: TRBV19; J: TRBJ1-1; length: 17; D: NA; DNA: TGTGCCAGTAGTCCTTATGCCGGGGGAGGTTTGAACACTGAAGCTTTCTTT; CDR3: CASSPYAGGGLNTEAFF
size: once; V: TRBV10-3; J: TRBJ2-7; length: 17; D: NA; DNA: TGTGCCATCAGTGGCGGGACGGTCGGGTCCCCTCGATACGAGCAGTACTTC; CDR3: CAISGGTVGSPRYEQYF
size: NA; V: TRBV28; J: TRBJ2-7; length: 15; D: NA; DNA: TGTGCCAGCAGTTTCGGGGGCATCCTCTCCTACGAGCAGTACTTC; CDR3: CASSFGGILSYEQYF
size: NA; V: TRBV5-4; J: TRBJ1-2; length: 14; D: NA; DNA: TGTGCCAGCAGCCAAACAGGGTCAGACTATGGCTACACCTTC; CDR3: CASSQTGSDYGYTF
size: NA; V: TRBV27; J: TRBJ1-1; length: 13; D: NA; DNA: TGTGCCAGCAGTTTAGGTATGAACACTGAAGCTTTCTTT; CDR3: CASSLGMNTEAFF
size: NA; V: TRBV2; J: TRBJ2-1; length: 11; D: NA; DNA: TGTGCCAGCAGAACTTACAATGAGCAGTTCTTC; CDR3: CASRTYNEQFF
size: NA; V: TRBV9; J: TRBJ2-2; length: 14; D: NA; DNA: TGTGCCAGCAGCGTAGTACAGAACACCGGGGAGCTGTTTTTT; CDR3: CASSVVQNTGELFF
size: NA; V: TRBV19; J: TRBJ1-2; length: 16; D: NA; DNA: TGTGCCAGTAGCTTGGGGGCAGGGAGGCCCCTAGATGGCTACACCTTC; CDR3: CASSLGAGRPLDGYTF
size: NA; V: TRBV30; J: TRBJ1-2; length: 15; D: NA; DNA: TGTGCCTGGAGTGGATCTAGGACATCCTACTATGGCTACACCTTC; CDR3: CAWSGSRTSYYGYTF
size: NA; V: TRBV10-3; J: TRBJ2-5; length: 12; D: NA; DNA: TGTGCCATCAGTGAACAACAAGAGACCCAGTACTTC; CDR3: CAISEQQETQYF
size: NA; V: TRBV28; J: TRBJ2-7; length: 13; D: NA; DNA: TGTGCCAGCAGGGGGTCCCTAGGGGCCGAGCAGTACTTC; CDR3: CASRGSLGAEQYF
size: NA; V: TRBV5-1; J: TRBJ2-7; length: 13; D: NA; DNA: TGCGCCAGCAGCATTGACAGGAGCTACGAGCAGTACTTC; CDR3: CASSIDRSYEQYF
size: NA; V: TRBV19; J: TRBJ2-1; length: 13; D: NA; DNA: TGTGCCAGTAGCCCGACAGCCTTCAATGAGCAGTTCTTC; CDR3: CASSPTAFNEQFF
size: NA; V: TRBV4-2; J: TRBJ2-3; length: 14; D: NA; DNA: TGTGCCAGCAGCCAAGGTGGCCCTGCAGGTACGCAGTATTTT; CDR3: CASSQGGPAGTQYF
size: NA; V: TRBV6-1; J: TRBJ1-4; length: 14; D: TRBD1; DNA: TGTGCCAGCGAGCCGGGACAGCTTAATGAAAAACTGTTTTTT; CDR3: CASEPGQLNEKLFF
size: NA; V: TRBV7-9; J: TRBJ2-7; length: 17; D: TRBD2; DNA: TGTGCCAGCAGCTCCCCGGGTAGCGGGGGGCCCTCCTGGGAGCAGTACTTC; CDR3: CASSSPGSGGPSWEQYF
size: NA; V: TRBV5-4; J: TRBJ2-1; length: 15; D: TRBD2; DNA: TGTGCCAGCAAACGGACTAGCGGGGGGAGCAATGAGCAGTTCTTC; CDR3: CASKRTSGGSNEQFF
size: NA; V: TRBV28; J: TRBJ1-5; length: 17; D: NA; DNA: TGTGCCAGCCGGACCGAGGGTGTGGCAGGCCTGGTTCAGCCCCAGCATTTT; CDR3: CASRTEGVAGLVQPQHF
size: NA; V: TRBV27; J: TRBJ1-6; length: 15; D: TRBD1; DNA: TGTGCCAGCAGCCTAACAGGGGCCCTACAGTCACCCCTCCACTTT; CDR3: CASSLTGALQSPLHF
size: NA; V: TRBV2; J: TRBJ2-7; length: 12; D: TRBD1; DNA: TGTGCCAGCAGGGACAGGGGCTACGAGCAGTACTTC; CDR3: CASRDRGYEQYF
size: NA; V: TRBV5-6; J: TRBJ2-1; length: 17; D: TRBD2; DNA: TGTGCCAGCAGACTCCCCGGGGGGGGTTTTTCCTACAATGAGCAGTTCTTC; CDR3: CASRLPGGGFSYNEQFF